This T cell receptor beta chain emerged from a study of blood T cell repertoires in COVID-19. Authors' data handling: Using reference gene primer amplification, nucleated cell counts were estimated. Sequencing was performed with immunoSEQ multiplex PCR; in TCRdb, only in-frame clones are kept and a portion is missing. V and J calls and clone size follow that table, whereas D and trimming were derived from the DNA. The table lists 300,000 to 400,000 clones, roughly 87% of them singletons. Germline CDR1 and CDR2: SGDLS and YYNGEE. The V segment lost 3 bases and the J segment 3 bases; nucleotides outside the gene matches: 1. CDR3 length equals 15 residues.

The sequenced material came from peripheral blood. This clonotype was sampled from a man in his thirties or forties with COVID-19, enrolled during active disease. V gene TRBV9 combines with J gene TRBJ2-7, with TRBD2 matching over 15 bases. CDR3 residues: CASSGGLAGGYEQYF. Here the CDR3 DNA reads TGTGCCAGCAGCGGGGGACTAGCGGGAGGCTACGAGCAGTACTTC.